The 28 T cell receptor beta chains reported below all come from one sample, sequenced in a study of identical twins. From the 5' RACE reads, TCRdb called clonotypes with MiXCR, one entry per CDR3 protein. Here the sample spans about 900,000 distinct CDR3 sequences, roughly an eighth being singletons. These data also featured in a second study, about yellow fever vaccine responses in identical twins.

The sample was PBMCs. The receptors shown here come from a woman between 18 and 30 years old in good health.

The chain employs TRBV28 and TRBJ2-1; 9 nucleotides align to TRBD1. Trimming at V came to 5 bases and at J to 15 bases, leaving 8 bases not matched to a gene. Germline V gene sequence: CDR1 MDHEN, CDR2 SYDVKM. The CDR3 sequence is 12 residues long. Here the CDR3 DNA reads TGTGCCAGCAGTCGAGCAGGACAGGGGTCGTTCTTC. Translation gives CASSRAGQGSFF.

This clonotype was found a few times. The V and J genes are TRBV20-1 and TRBJ2-7; TRBD1 matches at 7 bases. The CDR3 has 14 amino acids. Germline V lookup: CDR1 DFQATT, CDR2 SNEGSKA (reference sequence). V was pared by 4 bases and J by 2 bases, with 8 bases of the junction left unmatched. CDR3 nucleotides: TGCAGTGCTACGGGACAGATGTTCCCCTACGAGCAGTACGTC. Translating it yields CSATGQMFPYEQYV.

In this sample, this clonotype turned up a few times. The chain links TRBV20-1 to TRBJ2-3; 9 nucleotides agree with TRBD2. The CDR3 sequence is 15 residues long. Germline CDR1 reads DFQATT; CDR2 reads SNEGSKA (reference sequence). After removal of 6 bases from V and 0 bases from J, the junction contained 7 bases not matched to a gene. The CDR3 coding sequence is TGCAGTGCCCAGGGACTAGCAGTAAGCACAGATACGCAGTATTTT. It is translated as CSAQGLAVSTDTQYF.

This clonotype was seen only a few times. The chain recombines TRBV24-1 with TRBJ2-6; possibly TRBD1 for D (6 bases). Germline loops: CDR1 KGHDR, CDR2 SFDVKD. The CDR3 is 15 amino acids. The V end lost 3 bases, the J end lost 3 bases, and 8 bases lay between the germline ends. DNA for the CDR3: TGTGCCACCAGTGATAGGGGGTTTGGGGCCAACGTCCTGACTTTC. The encoded protein is CATSDRGFGANVLTF.

The chain carries TRBV12-3 or TRBV12-4 and TRBJ2-3, with 11 bases matching TRBD1. This CDR3 spans 18 amino acids. V gave up 8 bases and J gave up 8 bases; unmatched junction bases: 21. DNA of the CDR3: TGTGCCAGCCGACGGGACAGGGGGATCCTTATCTCAGGGGGTACGCAGTATTTT. Translated: CASRRDRGILISGGTQYF.

This clonotype was found a few times. This chain connects TRBV27 to TRBJ1-6; no definite D call. The CDR3 loop spans 13 amino acids. The V gene lost 0 bases and the J gene lost 11 bases, with 8 bases spanning the gap. CDR1 and CDR2 (germline): MNHEY, SMNVEV (reference sequence). CDR3 region: CASSLSFQTPLHF. For the CDR3, the DNA is TGTGCCAGCAGTTTATCGTTCCAGACACCCCTCCACTTT.

This clonotype was seen just once. A read error may produce the germline difference seen at one junction end. V and J are TRBV10-3 and TRBJ1-1, with D unresolved. Per germline, CDR1 ENHRY and CDR2 SYGVKD. This CDR3 is built from 13 residues. The CDR3 loop reads CAISPDLNTEVFF. Here the CDR3 DNA reads TGTGCCATCAGCCCGGACCTGAACACTGAAGTTTTCTTT.

This clonotype was seen more than once but under ten times. The chain carries TRBV6-5 and TRBJ2-1, with TRBD2 identical over 12 bases. Trimming took 2 bases from V and 8 from J; bases not matched to a gene: 7. The CDR3 covers 16 residues. Germline loops: CDR1 MNHEY, CDR2 SVGAGI. The CDR3 coding sequence is TGTGCCAGCAGTTACGGGGCGGGACTAGCGGGCGATGAGCAGTTCTTC. Encoded protein: CASSYGAGLAGDEQFF.

This sequence joins TRBV5-1 and TRBJ1-4, with a possible D match to TRBD1 (5 bases). Germline-derived CDR1 and CDR2 are SGHRS and YFSETQ. This CDR3 region has 14 residues. Trimming took 0 bases from V and 8 from J, leaving 11 bases between them. The CDR3 protein is CASSLAGAEEKLFF. For the CDR3, the DNA is TGCGCCAGCAGCTTGGCCGGGGCGGAGGAAAAACTGTTTTTT. The whole variable domain, filled in from reference TRBV5-1 and TRBJ1-4, reads KAGVTQTPRYLIKTRGQQVTLSCSPISGHRSVSWYQQTPGQGLQFLFEYFSETQRNKGNFPGRFSGRQFSNSRSEMNVSTLELGDSALYLCASSLAGAEEKLFFGSGTQLSVL.

This clonotype was observed at least ten times. V usage is TRBV20-1 and J usage is TRBJ2-1; 9 bases are shared with TRBD2. The trim removed 0 bases at V and 5 bases at J, leaving 11 bases unmatched. The CDR3 covers 17 residues. Germline CDR1 is DFQATT and CDR2 is SNEGSKA (reference sequence). This CDR3 reads CSARDPTRVAGDNEQFF. Here the CDR3 DNA reads TGCAGTGCTAGAGACCCCACTCGGGTAGCGGGAGACAATGAGCAGTTCTTC.

There are many counts of this clonotype. CDR3 residues: CASGLADTGELFF. The CDR3 DNA is TGTGCCAGTGGACTAGCGGACACCGGGGAGCTGTTTTTT. The V gene is TRBV6-4, the J gene TRBJ2-2, with 10 bases fitting TRBD2. Trimming removed 9 bases from V and 3 bases from J; junction bases left unmatched: 1. The CDR3 is 13 residues long. Per the germline V gene, CDR1 is MRHNA and CDR2 is SNTAGT.

This clonotype has more than one count but fewer than ten. The J gene is TRBJ2-2, the V gene TRBV7-8, with D possibly matching TRBD1 (6 bases). The CDR3 sequence is 16 residues long. From germline, CDR1 is SGHVS and CDR2 FQNEAQ. V dropped 1 base and J dropped 1 base, with 10 bases sitting between them. CDR3 bases: TGTGCCAGCAGCTTAGTAACCAGGGGGAACACCGGGGAGCTGTTTTTT. It codes for CASSLVTRGNTGELFF.

This rearrangement joins TRBV11-2 to TRBJ2-5; D is ambiguous. CDR1 is SGHAT, CDR2 FQNNGV, per germline. This CDR3 is 12 amino acids long. Trimming removed 6 bases from V and 3 bases from J, with 8 bases in between. Written as DNA, the CDR3 is TGTGCCAGCAGGACAACAGAAGAGACCCAGTACTTC. Amino acids: CASRTTEETQYF. The full variable domain, completed using reference TRBV11-2 and TRBJ2-5, is EAGVAQSPRYKIIEKRQSVAFWCNPISGHATLYWYQQILGQGPKLLIQFQNNGVVDDSQLPKDRFSAERLKGVDSTLKIQPAKLEDSAVYLCASRTTEETQYFGPGTRLLVL.

Concerning this clonotype itself: At one of its ends the junction is not consistent with the germline gene, which may arise from a read error. The V and J genes are TRBV20-1 and TRBJ1-5, with 7 bases lining up with TRBD1. Germline CDR1 DFQATT, CDR2 SNEGSKA (reference sequence). This CDR3 is 17 amino acids long. CDR3 sequence: CCARESGQARLYQPQHF. The CDR3 DNA reads TGCTGTGCTAGAGAAAGTGGACAGGCTCGGTTATACCAGCCCCAGCATTTT.

DNA for the CDR3: TGTGCCAGCAGCTTGAGGGCTAGCGGGGTCTACAATGAGCAGTTCTTC. Amino acid sequence: CASSLRASGVYNEQFF. The V gene is TRBV5-6, the J gene TRBJ2-1; 9 bases map to TRBD2. Germline V gene sequence: CDR1 SGHDT, CDR2 YYEEEE. With 1 base clipped from V and 3 bases from J, the junction kept 5 bases outside the gene matches. The CDR3 is 16 amino acids.

This clonotype was observed a few times. The chain employs TRBV20-1 and TRBJ1-4; D gene ambiguous. The CDR3 is made up of 13 amino acids. Trimming pared 2 bases from V and 16 bases from J, leaving 20 bases between. Germline values: CDR1 DFQATT, CDR2 SNEGSKA (reference sequence). CDR3: CSARPREGKISFF. In nucleotides, the CDR3 is TGCAGTGCTAGACCCCGGGAGGGAAAAATTTCGTTTTTT.

This clonotype was seen repeatedly, ten times or more. The chain uses TRBV12-3 or TRBV12-4 and TRBJ2-3; a possible D gene is TRBD2 (5 bases). Deletions cut 5 bases from V and 6 bases from J, with 15 bases between. This CDR3 has 14 amino acids. The CDR3: CASSPWTAQDTQYF. The CDR3 nucleotides read TGTGCCAGCAGTCCGTGGACTGCCCAGGATACGCAGTATTTT.

There are a few counts of this clonotype. The chain couples TRBV14 to TRBJ1-1; D is possibly TRBD1 (5 bases). CDR3 length: 14 amino acids. Germline V gene lookup returns CDR1 SGHDN and CDR2 FVKESK. The V end lost 0 bases, the J end lost 11 bases, and 16 bases lay between the germline ends. The CDR3 region is CASSQDWVRGEAFF. The DNA for the CDR3 is TGTGCCAGCAGCCAAGATTGGGTCCGGGGGGAGGCTTTCTTT.

The gene calls are TRBV3-1 and TRBJ2-7; possibly TRBD2 for D (5 bases). Trimming took off 2 bases at V and 6 bases at J, with 8 bases between the two ends. The CDR3 runs 12 residues. The V gene's germline CDR1 is LGHDT and CDR2 YNNKEL (reference sequence). This CDR3 is CASSQLLGEQYF. CDR3 in DNA: TGTGCCAGCAGCCAACTACTAGGCGAGCAGTACTTC.

This chain joins TRBV24-1 and TRBJ2-1, with 7 positions matching TRBD1. J was trimmed by 4 bases and V by 5 bases; bases with no gene match: 19. The CDR3 is made up of 19 amino acids. The germline gives CDR1 KGHDR, CDR2 SFDVKD. The CDR3 nucleotides read TGTGCCACCAGTGGCTATCGGACGGACAGGACAGACTTATACAATGAGCAGTTCTTC. Protein: CATSGYRTDRTDLYNEQFF.

This clonotype occurred a few times. The gene calls are TRBV28 and TRBJ2-3; 9 nucleotides line up with TRBD1. Germline CDR1 reads MDHEN; CDR2 reads SYDVKM. The CDR3 runs 17 residues. With V trimmed by 5 bases and J by 0 bases, 9 bases remained unmatched. In nucleotides, the CDR3 is TGTGCCAGCAGTCAACCACGGACAGGGGTGAGCACAGATACGCAGTATTTT. This gives the protein CASSQPRTGVSTDTQYF. Full variable domain (rest looked up from reference TRBV28 and TRBJ2-3): DVKVTQSSRYLVKRTGEKVFLECVQDMDHENMFWYRQDPGLGLRLIYFSYDVKMKEKGDIPEGYSVSREKKERFSLILESASTNQTSMYLCASSQPRTGVSTDTQYFGPGTRLTVL.

This clonotype came up a few times. The V gene is TRBV3-1, the J gene TRBJ2-5, with 9 nucleotides matching TRBD2. The V and J ends lost 0 bases and 3 bases, in that order; junction bases with no gene match: 8. The germline V gene encodes CDR1 LGHDT and CDR2 YNNKEL (reference sequence). This CDR3 is built from 17 residues. The DNA of the CDR3 is TGTGCCAGCAGCCAAGACACTAGCGGGTGGCGGAAAGAGACCCAGTACTTC. It is translated as CASSQDTSGWRKETQYF.

In its sample, this clonotype was seen a few times. This chain connects TRBV20-1 to TRBJ1-1, with D possibly matching TRBD1 (6 bases). CDR3 size: 15 residues. Trimming stripped 0 bases from V and 1 base from J, with 12 bases between. Germline values: CDR1 DFQATT, CDR2 SNEGSKA (reference sequence). This chain's CDR3 is CSARDIRDKNTEAFF. The CDR3 DNA sequence: TGCAGTGCTAGAGATATTCGGGACAAGAACACTGAAGCTTTCTTT.

This clonotype turned up a few times. The CDR3 spells CASSSDRGGVQYV. CDR3 coding DNA: TGTGCCAGCAGTTCGGACAGGGGTGGGGTCCAGTACGTC. V and J are TRBV27 and TRBJ2-7; 9 positions agree with TRBD1. V lost 4 bases and J lost 10; bases outside the gene matches: 8. The CDR3 runs to 13 residues. Germline V gives CDR1 MNHEY, CDR2 SMNVEV (reference sequence).

This clonotype was seen only a few times. The chain recombines TRBV5-1 with TRBJ2-5; TRBD1 is a possible D gene (6 bases). Trimming took 0 bases from V and 3 from J, leaving 24 bases between them. The CDR3 is 19 residues long. The germline gives CDR1 SGHRS, CDR2 YFSETQ. The CDR3 protein is CASSLAGLGPGARKETQYF. DNA of the CDR3: TGCGCCAGCAGCTTGGCCGGCTTGGGCCCAGGGGCAAGAAAAGAGACCCAGTACTTC.

This chain connects TRBV6-2 or TRBV6-3 to TRBJ2-4; 9 positions agree with TRBD2. Germline V gene data show CDR1 as MNHEY and CDR2 as SVGEGT. Trimming took 6 bases from V and 0 from J; bases not matched to a gene: 6. This CDR3 spans 16 amino acids. CDR3 nucleotide sequence: TGTGCCAGCAGCTATAGCGGGGGTAGAGCCAAAAACATTCAGTACTTC. Translated, it gives CASSYSGGRAKNIQYF.

J is TRBJ2-1 and V is TRBV9; the match to TRBD2 covers 8 bases. CDR3 size: 14 residues. V trimming: 4 bases; J trimming: 8 bases; junction bases outside the gene matches: 8. Germline V CDR1 and CDR2: SGDLS, YYNGEE. The CDR3 DNA sequence: TGTGCCAGCAGCAATAGCGGGATCAGAGATGAGCAGTTCTTC. This codes for CASSNSGIRDEQFF.

The chain recombines TRBV2 with TRBJ1-5; D is unclear. Germline V gene sequence: CDR1 SNHLY, CDR2 FYNNEI. CDR3 length: 16 residues. V shed 4 bases and J shed 0 bases, with 13 bases lying between them. The CDR3 DNA sequence: TGTGCCAGCAGTGGTGCCATCCGCTATAGCAATCAGCCCCAGCATTTT. Its protein is CASSGAIRYSNQPQHF.